These T cell receptor beta chains were read from a single sample in a study of Ad26.COV2.S vaccination and SARS-CoV-2 variants. Assay used: immunoSEQ multiplex PCR; TCRdb lists only in-frame clones, some missing. Found here are hundreds of thousands of clones, 80% to 90% of them singletons; the top ten hold approximately 1.5%. The sequences come from peripheral blood, collected in a trial of Ad26.COV2.S vaccine versus placebo. These TCRs come from a person aged 18-60 years who received the Ad26.COV2.S COVID-19 vaccine or a placebo. The CDR3 runs from the conserved cysteine through the conserved F or W. D genes are given only for firm matches. Where a row states a size, it is once, few, many or the class of an expanded clone; other rows omit it.

J	D	V	size	DNA	CDR3
TRBJ1-1	-	TRBV4-3	-	TGCGCCAGCAGCCGAGGGAGCACTGAAGCTTTCTTT	CASSRGSTEAFF
TRBJ2-4	-	TRBV7-9	once	TGTGCCAGCAGCTTAGGCGGAGCCAAAAACATTCAGTACTTC	CASSLGGAKNIQYF
TRBJ1-1	TRBD1	TRBV19	-	TGTGCCAGTTACAGGGGCGGAAACACTGAAGCTTTCTTT	CASYRGGNTEAFF
TRBJ2-3	-	TRBV18	-	TGTGCCAGCTCGACCGTATTCGGTGGCACAGATACGCAGTATTTT	CASSTVFGGTDTQYF
TRBJ2-3	-	TRBV5-5	-	TGTGCCAGCAGCTTGCCCGCTACAGATACGCAGTATTTT	CASSLPATDTQYF
TRBJ2-5	-	TRBV10-3	-	TGTGCCATCAGTGATCCCGACCGGGGGACCCAAGAGACCCAGTACTTC	CAISDPDRGTQETQYF
TRBJ2-7	-	TRBV11-2	-	TGTGCCAGCAGCCCCGAGGGATCCGAGCAGTACTTC	CASSPEGSEQYF
TRBJ1-3	-	TRBV14	-	TGTGCCAGCAGCCAAGATTTGCCGTTTGCTGGAAACACCATATATTTT	CASSQDLPFAGNTIYF
TRBJ1-6	-	TRBV5-1	-	TGCGCCAGCAGCCCCCCGGGGGCCCATTCTATTAATTCACCCCTCCACTTT	CASSPPGAHSINSPLHF
TRBJ2-3	TRBD2	TRBV5-8	-	TGTGCCAGCAGGAGGAAGCGGGAGTTCACAGATACGCAGTATTTT	CASRRKREFTDTQYF
TRBJ2-5	TRBD2	TRBV7-9	-	TGTGCCAGCAGCCCGGGACTACAAGAGACCCAGTACTTC	CASSPGLQETQYF
TRBJ1-1	-	TRBV6-5	few	TGTGCCAGCAGTTACTCGAAGGGTTGGGACACTGAAGCTTTCTTT	CASSYSKGWDTEAFF
TRBJ2-2	-	TRBV3-1/TRBV3-2	-	TGTGCCAGCAGACAAACCGGGGGGAACACCGGGGAGCTGTTTTTT	CASRQTGGNTGELFF
TRBJ1-1	-	TRBV5-4	-	TGTGCCAGCAGAGCTTTGGCAGGAATGAACACTGAAGCTTTCTTT	CASRALAGMNTEAFF
TRBJ1-1	-	TRBV10-1	-	TGCGCCAGCAGAGTAATCCGGGGGCAGGGCGGGAACACTGAAGCTTTCTTT	CASRVIRGQGGNTEAFF
TRBJ1-4	-	TRBV3-1/TRBV3-2	-	TGTGCCAGCAGCCAAGACGCGACGGGAGAAAAACTGTTTTTT	CASSQDATGEKLFF
TRBJ2-3	TRBD2	TRBV27	-	TGTGCCAGCACCCACCGGGGGGACACAGATACGCAGTATTTT	CASTHRGDTDTQYF
TRBJ2-3	-	TRBV5-1	-	TGCGCCAGCAGGTTCCCGGGCGGCACAGATACGCAGTATTTT	CASRFPGGTDTQYF
TRBJ2-1	TRBD2	TRBV7-2	-	TGTGCCAGCAGCTTGAAAGAGCGGACTAGGAAGGATGAGCAGTTCTTC	CASSLKERTRKDEQFF
TRBJ2-1	-	TRBV30	-	TGTGCCTGGAGTGTAAGGAATGAGCAGTTCTTC	CAWSVRNEQFF
TRBJ2-1	-	TRBV11-2	-	TGTGCCAGCAGCTTAGTGGGGGCCTACAATGAGCAGTTCTTC	CASSLVGAYNEQFF
TRBJ2-5	-	TRBV24-1	-	TGTGCCACCAGTGACCGGGCAGTCCAAGAGACCCAGTACTTC	CATSDRAVQETQYF
TRBJ2-7	TRBD1	TRBV12-3/TRBV12-4	-	TGTGCCAGCACCGGGACAGGGGGCCACGAGCAGTACTTC	CASTGTGGHEQYF
TRBJ2-3	TRBD2	TRBV30	-	TGTGCCTGGACTAGCGGGAGCCTGTTTACGCAGTATTTT	CAWTSGSLFTQYF
TRBJ1-2	-	TRBV15	-	TGTGCCACCAGCAGAGATCCCCCGTTCGGAAAATATGGCTACACCTTC	CATSRDPPFGKYGYTF
TRBJ2-5	TRBD1	TRBV6-6	-	TGTGCCAGCAGACCGCTGGGACAGTTAGAGACCCAGTACTTC	CASRPLGQLETQYF
TRBJ2-5	-	TRBV4-3	-	TGCGCCAGCAGCCAAGATGGGGGGGCTAGTCAGGAGACCCAGTACTTC	CASSQDGGASQETQYF
TRBJ2-3	TRBD2	TRBV5-1	-	TGCGCCAGCATCTACGAAGCGGGAGAATCGGATACGCAGTATTTT	CASIYEAGESDTQYF
TRBJ1-5	TRBD1	TRBV6-5	-	TGTGCCAGCCACTATAACAGGGGCCAGGGTCAGCCCCAGCATTTT	CASHYNRGQGQPQHF
TRBJ1-4	-	TRBV6-5	-	TGTGCCAGCTTTACCGGGCCCGGTGGGGCTGAAAAACTGTTTTTT	CASFTGPGGAEKLFF
TRBJ1-3	TRBD1	TRBV19	-	TGTGCCAGTAGCATCGGGACAGCGACTGGAAACACCATATATTTT	CASSIGTATGNTIYF
TRBJ2-5	TRBD2	TRBV14	-	TGTGCCAGCAGCCAAGAAGCGGGACTAGCGGGAGGGCTTGAGACCCAGTACTTC	CASSQEAGLAGGLETQYF
TRBJ1-6	-	TRBV5-1	-	TGCGCCAGCAGCTTCGGAGGGGCGCGGGATTCACCCCTCCACTTT	CASSFGGARDSPLHF
TRBJ1-5	TRBD1	TRBV30	-	TGTGCCTGGAGTGTAACAGGGGGGCAGCCCCAGCATTTT	CAWSVTGGQPQHF
TRBJ2-3	TRBD2	TRBV6-5	-	TGTGCCAGCAGTTACACCAGCGGGGGGATCACAGATACGCAGTATTTT	CASSYTSGGITDTQYF
TRBJ2-7	TRBD2	TRBV20-1	-	TGCAGTGCTAGTGAGGGACTAGCGGGAGTGGGATCCTACGAGCAGTACTTC	CSASEGLAGVGSYEQYF
TRBJ1-2	TRBD1	TRBV5-1	few	TGCGCCAGCAGCCCCGGACAGGGAGCATATGGCTACACCTTC	CASSPGQGAYGYTF
TRBJ2-6	TRBD2	TRBV27	-	TGTGCCAGCAGTCCTCTAGCGGGAGGGCCGGCTGGGGCCAACGTCCTGACTTTC	CASSPLAGGPAGANVLTF
TRBJ1-1	-	TRBV3-1/TRBV3-2	many	TGTGCCAGCAGCCAAGGAAGTCGGGCGTCAGGTGTGGACACTGAAGCTTTCTTT	CASSQGSRASGVDTEAFF
TRBJ2-1	TRBD2	TRBV27	-	TGTGCCAGCAGTTTATCGACACTAGCGGGCCCGAATGAGCAGTTCTTC	CASSLSTLAGPNEQFF
TRBJ2-5	-	TRBV12-3/TRBV12-4	-	TGTGCCAGCAGACAAACAGGGCAGGAGACCCAGTACTTC	CASRQTGQETQYF
TRBJ2-7	-	TRBV5-6	-	TGTGCCAGCAGCTTTAGTCAGACCTACGAGCAGTACTTC	CASSFSQTYEQYF
TRBJ2-3	-	TRBV10-2	-	TGCGCCAGCAGTGAGTCGTGGAGCACAGATACGCAGTATTTT	CASSESWSTDTQYF
TRBJ2-1	TRBD1	TRBV24-1	-	TGTGCCACCAGTGATTTGACAGGGGGCAGGGGCAATGAGCAGTTCTTC	CATSDLTGGRGNEQFF
TRBJ2-7	-	TRBV27	-	TGTGCCAGCAGGTGGAGGGCTTCGGGCTACGAGCAGTACTTC	CASRWRASGYEQYF